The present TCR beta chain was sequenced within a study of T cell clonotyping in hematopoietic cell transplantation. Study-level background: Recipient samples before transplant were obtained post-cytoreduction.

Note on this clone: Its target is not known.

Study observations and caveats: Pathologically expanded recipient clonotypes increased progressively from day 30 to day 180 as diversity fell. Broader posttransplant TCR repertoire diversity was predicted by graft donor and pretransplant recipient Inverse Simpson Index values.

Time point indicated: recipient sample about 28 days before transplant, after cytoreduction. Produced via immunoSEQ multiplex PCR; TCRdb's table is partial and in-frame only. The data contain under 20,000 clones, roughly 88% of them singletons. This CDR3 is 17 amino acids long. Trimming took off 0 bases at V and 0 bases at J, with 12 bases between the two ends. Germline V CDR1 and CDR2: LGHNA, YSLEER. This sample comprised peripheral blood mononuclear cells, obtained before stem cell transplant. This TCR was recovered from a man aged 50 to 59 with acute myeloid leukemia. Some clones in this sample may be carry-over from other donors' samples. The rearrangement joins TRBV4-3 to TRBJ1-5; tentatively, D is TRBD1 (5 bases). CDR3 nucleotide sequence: TGCGCCAGCAGCCAAGATTGGGGGTACAATAGCAATCAGCCCCAGCATTTT. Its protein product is CASSQDWGYNSNQPQHF.